Following are 27 T cell receptor beta chains from one sample sequenced in a study of shared clonotypes between healthy human individuals. Clones were read by immunoSEQ multiplex PCR, and TCRdb kept only the in-frame ones, dropping some. The sample carries 1.4 million or so clones, 98% recorded once. The sequencing input was naive CD4+ T cells sorted from blood. Documented subset: CD45RA+ positively selected. These receptors were obtained from a young man in good health.

The chain is built from TRBV7-8 and TRBJ1-5; no firm D call. The CDR3 loop spans 12 amino acids. Trimming removed 4 bases at V and 6 bases at J, with 7 bases between. CDR1 is SGHVS and CDR2 is FQNEAQ in the germline V gene. CDR3 sequence: CASSSPPQPQHF. The CDR3 region has the DNA TGTGCCAGCAGCTCCCCCCCTCAGCCCCAGCATTTT. The full variable domain, with the rest looked up from reference TRBV7-8 and TRBJ1-5, is GAGVSQSPRYKVAKRGQDVALRCDPISGHVSLFWYQQALGQGPEFLTYFQNEAQLDKSGLPSDRFFAERPEGSVSTLKIQRTQQEDSAVYLCASSSPPQPQHFGDGTRLSIL.

J is TRBJ2-1 and V is TRBV6-1; TRBD2 matches 7 bases. The CDR3 consists of 16 residues. Germline V gives CDR1 MNHNS, CDR2 SASEGT. The ends lost 2 bases at V and 3 bases at J; junction bases unmatched: 7. CDR3 DNA sequence: TGTGCCAGCAGTGAATACGCGGGAGCCCTCTACAATGAGCAGTTCTTC. Amino acids: CASSEYAGALYNEQFF.

This chain joins TRBV11-2 and TRBJ2-3, with D uncertain. CDR1 and CDR2 (germline): SGHAT, FQNNGV. The CDR3 totals 16 residues. With 1 base removed from V and 0 bases from J, the gap between germline ends came to 11 bases. This CDR3 reads CASSLARSTSTDTQYF. The CDR3 bases are TGTGCCAGCAGCTTAGCCCGAAGTACTAGCACAGATACGCAGTATTTT.

V and J are TRBV7-6 and TRBJ1-2, with unresolved D. Trimming shortened V by 4 bases and J by 4 bases, and 10 bases separated the two germline ends. Germline V gene lookup returns CDR1 SGHVS and CDR2 FNYEAQ. This CDR3 contains 13 residues. CDR3 bases: TGTGCCAGCAGCTCAGGACGGCTCTATGGCTACACCTTC. The encoded protein is CASSSGRLYGYTF.

The CDR3 sequence is CSVGTSGSSNEQFF. CDR3 in DNA: TGCAGCGTCGGGACTAGCGGGAGTAGTAATGAGCAGTTCTTC. The chain uses TRBV29-1 and TRBJ2-1; TRBD2 matches at 14 bases. Germline V lookup: CDR1 SQVTM, CDR2 ANQGSEA. The CDR3 runs 14 residues. With V trimmed by 6 bases and J by 7 bases, 5 bases remained unmatched.

The genes are TRBV2 and TRBJ2-3, with D hard to call. Germline loops: CDR1 SNHLY, CDR2 FYNNEI. Trimming pared 2 bases from V and 0 bases from J, leaving 6 bases between. The CDR3 consists of 14 residues. CDR3 nucleotide sequence: TGTGCCAGCAGTGAATCTTGGAGCACAGATACGCAGTATTTT. It translates to CASSESWSTDTQYF.

V and J are TRBV7-2 and TRBJ2-5; D gene unclear. CDR3 length: 13 amino acids. The V gene's germline CDR1 is SGHTA and CDR2 FQGNSA. V shed 4 bases and J shed 5 bases, with 11 bases lying between them. The CDR3 protein is CASSYSRLETQYF. The CDR3 nucleotides read TGTGCCAGCAGCTACAGTCGTCTGGAGACCCAGTACTTC.

This clone was recorded only once. The chain uses TRBV7-2 and TRBJ2-3; tentative D call: TRBD2 (5 bases). The CDR3 consists of 16 residues. The germline V gene has CDR1 SGHTA and CDR2 FQGNSA. V lost 6 bases to trimming and J lost 2 bases, with 18 bases between them. The CDR3 loop reads CASSSRSGLATDTQYF. CDR3 coding DNA: TGTGCCAGCAGTAGTCGGAGCGGACTTGCCACAGATACGCAGTATTTT.

The CDR3 is CASSSAGGVTGELFF. The DNA for the CDR3 is TGCGCCAGCAGCTCCGCGGGAGGAGTCACCGGGGAGCTGTTTTTT. The V and J genes are TRBV5-1 and TRBJ2-2, with 8 bases that match TRBD2. Unmatched junction bases numbered 5, after V lost 3 bases and J lost 4 bases. There are 15 residues in the CDR3. CDR1 is SGHRS, CDR2 YFSETQ, per germline.

This chain connects TRBV11-2 to TRBJ2-7; 8 bases line up with TRBD2. The germline V gene encodes CDR1 SGHAT and CDR2 FQNNGV. The CDR3 has 15 residues. V lost 5 bases to trimming and J lost 3 bases; unmatched junction nucleotides: 9. CDR3 amino acids: CASSRASSGSYEQYF. The DNA of the CDR3 is TGTGCCAGCAGCCGCGCGTCGAGCGGGAGCTACGAGCAGTACTTC.

The rearrangement uses TRBV5-4 and TRBJ2-7; TRBD2 agrees at 13 bases. CDR3 length equals 18 residues. The J segment lost 4 bases and the V segment lost 4 bases, leaving 14 bases of the junction unmatched. Germline CDR1 and CDR2: SGHNT and YYREEE (reference sequence). The CDR3 nucleotides are TGTGCCAGCAGCCCGGCGCCGGGACTAGCGGGAAAGAGGTACGAGCAGTACTTC. It is translated as CASSPAPGLAGKRYEQYF.

The chain is built from TRBV28 and TRBJ1-5; D possibly corresponds to TRBD1 (5 bases). Trimming took off 8 bases at V and 7 bases at J, with 15 bases between the two ends. Germline assignment: CDR1 MDHEN and CDR2 SYDVKM. This CDR3 is 13 amino acids long. The DNA for the CDR3 is TGTGCCAGCTCTCGTGCTGGGGGACAGCCCCAGCATTTT. Translating gives CASSRAGGQPQHF. Together with reference TRBV28 and TRBJ1-5, the CDR3 gives the full variable domain: DVKVTQSSRYLVKRTGEKVFLECVQDMDHENMFWYRQDPGLGLRLIYFSYDVKMKEKGDIPEGYSVSREKKERFSLILESASTNQTSMYLCASSRAGGQPQHFGDGTRLSIL.

The rearrangement joins TRBV18 to TRBJ2-7; the D gene is possibly TRBD1 (6 bases). CDR1 and CDR2 from the germline V gene are KGHSH and LQKENI. The V end was cut by 3 bases, the J end by 2 bases, with 14 bases between. This CDR3 has 15 amino acids. This CDR3 reads CASSPQGPPPYEQYF. CDR3 bases: TGTGCCAGCTCACCTCAGGGGCCCCCTCCCTACGAGCAGTACTTC.

The chain recombines TRBV11-2 with TRBJ1-5; D unclear. CDR1 is SGHAT and CDR2 is FQNNGV in the germline V gene. V shed 1 base and J shed 3 bases, with 13 bases lying between them. The CDR3 has 16 residues. CDR3 loop: CASSLGGLRLNQPQHF. The CDR3 DNA follows: TGTGCCAGCAGCTTAGGCGGACTCCGGCTCAATCAGCCCCAGCATTTT.

This CDR3 is CSALRDRGRMTQYF. The CDR3 DNA reads TGCAGCGCCCTGAGGGACAGGGGGCGCATGACCCAGTACTTC. The rearrangement joins TRBV29-1 to TRBJ2-5; TRBD1 agrees at 12 bases. The V and J ends lost 7 bases and 7 bases, in that order; junction bases with no gene match: 10. The CDR3 is 14 amino acids. Germline CDR1 SQVTM, CDR2 ANQGSEA.

V gene TRBV11-1 combines with J gene TRBJ2-7; 9 bases match TRBD2. V trimming: 3 bases; J trimming: 0 bases; junction bases outside the gene matches: 3. Germline V CDR1 and CDR2: SGHAT, FQDESV (reference sequence). The CDR3 is 15 residues long. CDR3 bases: TGTGCCAGCAGCTTTGGGACTAGCTTCTCCTACGAGCAGTACTTC. It codes for CASSFGTSFSYEQYF.

The chain recombines TRBV5-1 with TRBJ2-3, with D perhaps given as TRBD1 or TRBD2 (5 bases each). V lost 0 bases and J 5 bases, leaving 10 bases between the germline ends. Germline-derived CDR1 and CDR2 are SGHRS and YFSETQ. CDR3 length: 14 amino acids. CDR3 nucleotide sequence: TGCGCCAGCAGCTTGGGGGACCCGGAAGATACGCAGTATTTT. Amino acids: CASSLGDPEDTQYF.

The gene calls are TRBV9 and TRBJ2-1, with TRBD2 matching 8 bases. This CDR3 is built from 15 residues. V lost 3 bases, J lost 6 bases, and 8 bases stayed unmatched. Germline CDR1 SGDLS, CDR2 YYNGEE. The CDR3: CASSAAGTRLNEQFF. The CDR3 bases are TGTGCCAGCAGCGCTGCCGGGACTAGGCTCAATGAGCAGTTCTTC.

This chain connects TRBV18 to TRBJ2-5, with D tentatively TRBD1 or TRBD2 (5 bases each). The germline V gene encodes CDR1 KGHSH and CDR2 LQKENI. The CDR3 consists of 13 residues. V shed 2 bases and J shed 4 bases, with 8 bases lying between them. CDR3 region: CASSPNGGETQYF. CDR3 DNA: TGTGCCAGCTCACCAAATGGGGGAGAGACCCAGTACTTC.

J is TRBJ1-2 and V is TRBV27, with D unresolved. Per the germline V gene, CDR1 is MNHEY and CDR2 is SMNVEV (reference sequence). The CDR3 has 16 residues. Trimming pared 0 bases from V and 0 bases from J, leaving 11 bases between. The CDR3 spells CASSLSGKGSNYGYTF. CDR3 in DNA: TGTGCCAGCAGTTTATCGGGCAAGGGATCTAACTATGGCTACACCTTC.

The chain couples TRBV27 to TRBJ1-5; D might be TRBD1 (5 bases). CDR1 and CDR2 from the germline V gene are MNHEY and SMNVEV (reference sequence). This CDR3 has 16 amino acids. V was cut by 2 bases and J by 5 bases, with 16 bases left in between. For the CDR3, the DNA is TGTGCCAGCAGTTTAAAGGGGCCGACCAATTATCAGCCCCAGCATTTT. Protein sequence: CASSLKGPTNYQPQHF.

With respect to this clone: This specimen includes other DNA sequences encoding the same CDR3. The chain employs TRBV18 and TRBJ2-2; D unresolved. This CDR3 has 13 residues. From germline, CDR1 is KGHSH and CDR2 LQKENI. The ends were cut back, 2 bases at V and 4 bases at J, with 5 bases in the middle. In DNA, the CDR3 is TGTGCCAGCTCACCAGACGGCACCGGGGAGCTGTTTTTT. This codes for CASSPDGTGELFF.

The CDR3 coding sequence is TGCGCCAGCAGCCCTAGAACGGATCAGCCCCAGCATTTT. This encodes CASSPRTDQPQHF. This sequence joins TRBV4-1 and TRBJ1-5; D gene unclear. V was clipped by 4 bases and J by 5 bases, with 9 bases between them. From germline, CDR1 is MGHRA and CDR2 YSYEKL. The CDR3 contains 13 residues.

V usage is TRBV11-2 and J usage is TRBJ2-1, with D tentatively TRBD1 (6 bases). Germline assignment: CDR1 SGHAT and CDR2 FQNNGV. This CDR3 contains 16 residues. The ends were cut back, 0 bases at V and 8 bases at J, with 17 bases in the middle. The CDR3 loop is CASSLDFGQPSDEQFF. The CDR3 DNA reads TGTGCCAGCAGCTTAGATTTCGGACAGCCAAGCGATGAGCAGTTCTTC.

This chain links TRBV21-1 with TRBJ2-7; the D call in the table, TRBD2, was not verified against the DNA. TRBV21-1 is marked as a pseudogene. This CDR3 spans 10 amino acids. The CDR3 protein is CASRELVQYF. CDR3 in DNA: TGTGCCAGCAGGGAGCTGGTGCAGTACTTC.

V and J are TRBV2 and TRBJ2-1, with no clear D. The germline gives CDR1 SNHLY, CDR2 FYNNEI. The ends were cut back, 5 bases at V and 7 bases at J, with 9 bases in the middle. The CDR3 length is 12 residues. The CDR3 DNA sequence: TGTGCCAGCAGTTTCAGGTGGAATGAGCAGTTCTTC. Translating it yields CASSFRWNEQFF.

The J gene is TRBJ2-7, the V gene TRBV10-3; D is perhaps TRBD1 or TRBD2 (5 bases each). Germline V gene lookup returns CDR1 ENHRY and CDR2 SYGVKD. V lost 7 bases to trimming and J lost 0 bases, with 13 bases between them. The CDR3 extends over 14 amino acids. Here the CDR3 DNA reads TGTGCCATCAATCCGGGGCCCAGCTCCTACGAGCAGTACTTC. Amino acids: CAINPGPSSYEQYF.